This T cell receptor (beta chain) was observed in a study of monozygotic twins with inflammatory bowel disease (dated by TCRdb to between 2019 and 2020). General notes on the study: The full study comprised about 28 monozygotic twin pairs: nine German pairs (four IBD-concordant, five IBD-discordant) and 19 IBD-discordant Danish pairs. The search for disease-associated traits relied mainly on comparing IBD patients with their genetically identical healthy co-twins within discordant pairs. Each individual had, on average, about 151 000 unique TCRalpha sequences and 181 000 unique TCRbeta sequences available for analysis.

Receptor amplification or capture employed 5' RACE. Each TCR library was prepared from around 3,400 ng of total RNA. For each sample, cDNA was synthesized in eight separate reactions using SMARTScribe reverse transcriptase. During cDNA synthesis, unique molecular identifiers containing a 6-nucleotide sample barcode were introduced by template switching. Two nested PCRs of roughly 15 and 9 cycles amplified the TCRalpha and TCRbeta cDNA, and bead purification followed each PCR. Before amplification, cDNA was treated with uracil DNA-glycosylase and purified using the QIAquick PCR purification kit. The second PCR added Illumina TruSeq-compatible adapters along with sample-specific barcodes. Library quality and concentration were checked on TapeStation and Qubit, and libraries were pooled at 5 ng each. The pooled libraries were sequenced with 2 x 100 bp reads and custom sequencing primers on an Illumina HiSeq2500 single-index Rapid Run. The authors processed their data as follows. MiGEC version 1.2.6 was used for UMI-based consensus assembly, which corrected PCR and sequencing errors. MiXCR version 2.1.1 was used for V(D)J alignment, clonotype assembly and CDR3 extraction. To normalise gene usage, clonotype sharing and MAIT/NKT TCR abundance, the top 1000, 10 000 and 20 000 clonotypes in each sample were analysed. After downsampling to 27 000 UMIs, diversity was calculated as the inverse Simpson index using the vegan R package. Paired Mann-Whitney U tests on discordant twin pairs were used, with Benjamini-Hochberg multiple-testing correction. TCRdb reprocessed the reads and lists each CDR3 protein sequence as a single entry, with no DNA. TCRdb's processing, not the authors', yielded these V and J calls. The sample table on file contains about 440,000 distinct CDR3 sequences. The ten top clones hold more than 2% of the sample.

The full study reports these points: Distinction between different T cell subtypes could not be achieved in the analysis. The results gave no support for a single strong signal or clonotype linked to IBD. Concordant and discordant twins showed no difference in repertoire similarity, possibly because of limited statistical power. Compared with healthy twins, IBD patients shared fewer clonotypes with other individuals, and the difference was most pronounced in patients with signs of disease activity. Differing immunosuppressive treatments among patients may have added background noise and inter-individual variability to the repertoires. A decrease in TCRbeta repertoire diversity, as measured by inverse Simpson index, was observed in IBD patients compared with their healthy co-twins.

On this clonotype: Its target antigen remains unknown.

There are 16 amino acids in the CDR3, from cysteine to phenylalanine inclusive. DNA is not on record. CDR1 and CDR2, per the germline V gene, are LGHNA and YSLEER. From each donor, an approximately 2.5 ml peripheral blood sample was collected into PAXgene tubes and stored at -80 degrees C. Without any T cell sorting, total RNA was extracted from whole blood using the PAXgene blood miRNA kit on an automated QIAcube. Peripheral blood from monozygotic twin pairs who were concordant or discordant for inflammatory bowel disease underwent deep TCRalpha and TCRbeta repertoire profiling using unique molecular barcoding. Smoking habits were recorded for all twin pairs, with individuals classified as current, former or never smokers.

The rearranged chain carries TRBV4-3 and TRBJ2-1; without DNA, the TCRdb call of TRBD1 cannot be checked. The sample was blood. This clonotype originated in a human donor with ulcerative colitis or Crohn's disease, or a healthy co-twin of an affected twin (not recorded which). CDR3 protein: CASSQEGGREFDEQFF.